One sample yielded the 27 T cell receptor beta chains listed below, sequenced in a study of T-cell memory formation after mild COVID-19. TCRdb independently ran MiXCR on the 5' RACE reads; one entry per CDR3 protein. This table has around 340,000 distinct CDR3 sequences, roughly an eighth appearing once. The sample consisted of PBMCs or a T cell subset sorted from them (not recorded which). The receptor set was obtained from a man between 18 and 29 years old who had mild COVID-19 (a few samples of this study predate the infection). Cell type and time point are not known.

This clonotype has a count of ten or more. The chain carries TRBV15 and TRBJ2-5; no firm D call. Germline V CDR1 and CDR2: LNHNV, YYDKDF (reference sequence). The V gene lost 0 bases and the J gene lost 3 bases, with 2 bases spanning the gap. The CDR3 loop spans 12 amino acids. The CDR3 spells CATSRDEETQYF. In DNA, the CDR3 is TGTGCCACCAGCAGAGATGAAGAGACCCAGTACTTC.

V is TRBV18 and J is TRBJ1-2, with D unclear. Per germline, CDR1 KGHSH and CDR2 LQKENI. This CDR3 has 18 residues. V dropped 4 bases and J dropped 1 base, with 22 bases sitting between them. DNA of the CDR3: TGTGCCAGCTCACGGGCCTCCTACGGTGACGGGGATAACTATGGCTACACCTTC. It encodes CASSRASYGDGDNYGYTF.

CDR3: CASSRGRRAANTGELFF. CDR3 DNA: TGCGCCAGCAGCCGGGGCCGCAGGGCTGCGAACACCGGGGAGCTGTTTTTT. This chain links TRBV5-1 with TRBJ2-2; D tentatively reads TRBD1 or TRBD2 (5 bases each). V was shortened by 4 bases and J by 0 bases, with 16 bases between the two germline ends. This CDR3 has 17 amino acids. Germline CDR1 reads SGHRS; CDR2 reads YFSETQ.

This clonotype was counted only a few times. The chain joins TRBV4-2 to TRBJ2-1; tentative D call: TRBD2 (5 bases). CDR1 is LGHNA, CDR2 YNFKEQ, per germline. Between the trimmed V and J ends, which lost 0 bases and 10 bases, there was a span of 10 bases. This CDR3 region has 13 residues. CDR3 loop: CASSQDWGVEQFF. The CDR3 region has the DNA TGTGCCAGCAGCCAAGATTGGGGAGTCGAGCAGTTCTTC.

This clonotype was detected only once. The chain combines TRBV7-9 with TRBJ2-2; D possibly corresponds to TRBD1 (5 bases). CDR1 and CDR2 (germline): SEHNR, FQNEAQ (reference sequence). CDR3 length: 17 residues. V lost 5 bases and J 4 bases, leaving 20 bases between the germline ends. The CDR3 DNA follows: TGTGCCAGCAGCCGCTCGTCGGTGACAGATACCACCGGGGAGCTGTTTTTT. Translation: CASSRSSVTDTTGELFF.

The genes are TRBV7-9 and TRBJ2-5; D not certain. Germline values: CDR1 SEHNR, CDR2 FQNEAQ (reference sequence). This CDR3 contains 13 residues. Trimming stripped 5 bases from V and 6 bases from J, with 13 bases between. CDR3 residues: CASSPPRHKTQYF. The CDR3 bases are TGTGCCAGCAGCCCCCCGCGGCACAAGACCCAGTACTTC. The entire variable domain, with the rest obtained from reference TRBV7-9 and TRBJ2-5, is as follows: DTGVSQNPRHKITKRGQNVTFRCDPISEHNRLYWYRQTLGQGPEFLTYFQNEAQLEKSRLLSDRFSAERPKGSFSTLEIQRTEQGDSAMYLCASSPPRHKTQYFGPGTRLLVL.

J is TRBJ2-1 and V is TRBV4-1, with D possibly TRBD1 on 6 matching bases. The V gene's germline CDR1 is MGHRA and CDR2 YSYEKL. Trimming pared 0 bases from V and 0 bases from J, leaving 15 bases between. CDR3 length: 18 residues. The CDR3 spells CASSQDRLTGSSYNEQFF. DNA for the CDR3: TGCGCCAGCAGCCAAGACCGACTGACAGGTAGCTCCTACAATGAGCAGTTCTTC.

The chain couples TRBV4-1 to TRBJ2-2; 8 bases align to TRBD1. Trimming cost V 3 bases and J 3 bases; bases outside gene matches: 15. This CDR3 is 19 amino acids long. Germline CDR1 and CDR2: MGHRA and YSYEKL. For the CDR3, the DNA is TGCGCCAGCAGCCAGCTTCGAATCATCAGGGGGCTCGACACCGGGGAGCTGTTTTTT. Protein: CASSQLRIIRGLDTGELFF.

This clonotype was observed a handful of times. The chain carries TRBV10-1 and TRBJ2-5; D possibly matches TRBD1 or TRBD2 (5 bases each). The CDR3 runs 13 residues. CDR1 and CDR2 from the germline V gene are WNHNN and SYGVQD (reference sequence). Trimming stripped 4 bases from V and 5 bases from J, with 11 bases between. CDR3 amino acids: CASSGGDEETQYF. The CDR3 nucleotides read TGCGCCAGCAGTGGAGGGGATGAGGAGACCCAGTACTTC.

The chain joins TRBV6-2 or TRBV6-3 to TRBJ2-3; TRBD1 or TRBD2 may be the D gene (5 bases each). The CDR3 is 12 amino acids. Trimming took 5 bases from V and 5 from J, leaving 8 bases between them. Germline CDR1 is MNHEY and CDR2 is SVGEGT. CDR3 nucleotide sequence: TGTGCCAGCAGTGGGGGTGGAGATACGCAGTATTTT. Protein product: CASSGGGDTQYF.

This clonotype was seen only a few times. The chain is built from TRBV11-2 and TRBJ1-2; tentatively, D is TRBD1 (6 bases). CDR1 SGHAT and CDR2 FQNNGV come from the germline V gene. This CDR3 spans 12 amino acids. The V and J ends lost 5 bases and 4 bases respectively, with 8 bases between them. DNA for the CDR3: TGTGCCAGCAGCGTAGGGGGCTATGGCTACACCTTC. This translates into CASSVGGYGYTF.

This clonotype was recorded many times. The chain employs TRBV6-5 and TRBJ1-4; TRBD1 is a possible D gene (6 bases). Germline V gene lookup returns CDR1 MNHEY and CDR2 SVGAGI. The V gene lost 2 bases and the J gene lost 7 bases, with 17 bases spanning the gap. The CDR3 sequence is 16 residues long. The CDR3 is CASSYQVRTDPEKLFF. Here the CDR3 DNA reads TGTGCCAGCAGTTACCAGGTCAGGACAGATCCTGAAAAACTGTTTTTT.

The table lists this clonotype with a few counts. The J gene is TRBJ1-1, the V gene TRBV5-1; TRBD1 agrees at 7 bases. CDR1 and CDR2 (germline): SGHRS, YFSETQ. V was clipped by 4 bases and J by 0 bases; unmatched bases: 9. The CDR3 contains 16 residues. CDR3 protein: CASSPGQATLNTEAFF. The CDR3 nucleotides read TGCGCCAGCAGCCCCGGACAGGCCACGCTGAACACTGAAGCTTTCTTT.

This clonotype was seen only a few times. The chain carries TRBV4-1 and TRBJ1-5; perhaps TRBD1 as D (5 bases). V was shortened by 0 bases and J by 7 bases, with 19 bases between the two germline ends. The CDR3 consists of 17 residues. Germline CDR1 is MGHRA and CDR2 is YSYEKL. As DNA, the CDR3 is TGCGCCAGCAGCCAAGACGCACCGGGACCCCTCCTACAGCCCCAGCATTTT. The encoded protein is CASSQDAPGPLLQPQHF.

This clonotype was observed a handful of times. This chain connects TRBV9 to TRBJ2-1; no clear D gene. The V end lost 3 bases, the J end lost 7 bases, and 23 bases lay between the germline ends. CDR1 SGDLS and CDR2 YYNGEE come from the germline V gene. This CDR3 is 17 amino acids long. The CDR3 coding sequence is TGTGCCAGCAGCGCCCTTCCGACTTGGCAGAGTCGGAATGAGCAGTTCTTC. Translating it yields CASSALPTWQSRNEQFF.

This clonotype showed up just a few times. The chain couples TRBV6-2 or TRBV6-3 to TRBJ1-5; D call uncertain. The V gene's germline CDR1 is MNHEY and CDR2 SVGEGT. The CDR3 contains 17 residues. V was cut by 2 bases and J by 2 bases, with 16 bases left in between. CDR3 region: CASSYQRAGRRNQPQHF. Written as DNA, the CDR3 is TGTGCCAGCAGTTACCAAAGGGCCGGTCGTCGCAATCAGCCCCAGCATTTT.

This clonotype came up a few times. This sequence joins TRBV7-6 and TRBJ2-3; 9 bases line up with TRBD1. CDR3 length: 14 residues. CDR1 and CDR2 (germline): SGHVS, FNYEAQ. The junction had 4 bases not matched to a gene; V was cut back by 4 bases and J by 5 bases. The chain's CDR3 is CASSSTGGVDTQYF. Here the CDR3 DNA reads TGTGCCAGCAGCTCGACAGGGGGAGTAGATACGCAGTATTTT.

This clonotype was seen a few times. The chain has TRBV5-6 and TRBJ1-4; TRBD1 might be the D (5 bases). V shed 1 base and J shed 2 bases, with 6 bases lying between them. The CDR3 length is 14 residues. Germline V gene lookup returns CDR1 SGHDT and CDR2 YYEEEE. The CDR3 coding sequence is TGTGCCAGCAGCTTGTGGGGGACTAATGAAAAACTGTTTTTT. Its protein product is CASSLWGTNEKLFF.

On this clonotype: Its ends do not fully match the called genes, so a read error is possible. This rearrangement joins TRBV12-3 or TRBV12-4 to TRBJ1-5, with unresolved D. This CDR3 has 14 residues. In DNA form, the CDR3 reads TGTGTCAGCAGTTCTGCCACAGCAAATCAGCCCCAGCATTTT. Protein product: CVSSSATANQPQHF.

The chain links TRBV29-1 to TRBJ2-5; unclear D gene. V was trimmed by 7 bases and J by 1 base, leaving 10 bases between them. Germline V CDR1 and CDR2: SQVTM, ANQGSEA. The CDR3 has 12 residues. In DNA form, the CDR3 reads TGCAGCGGGCGACTGGTCCAAGAGACCCAGTACTTC. It yields the protein CSGRLVQETQYF.

The sample holds a few counts of this clonotype. This CDR3 is CASSFRGRDTDTQYF. The CDR3 DNA follows: TGTGCCAGCAGCTTCAGGGGGAGGGACACAGATACGCAGTATTTT. This rearrangement joins TRBV11-2 to TRBJ2-3, with D perhaps being TRBD1 or TRBD2 (7 bases each). Trimming removed 3 bases from V and 2 bases from J, with 12 bases in between. CDR3 size: 15 residues. Germline lookup yields CDR1 SGHAT and CDR2 FQNNGV.

The chain couples TRBV20-1 to TRBJ2-1; 13 bases map to TRBD2. CDR1 is DFQATT, CDR2 SNEGSKA, per germline (reference sequence). The CDR3 totals 15 residues. V dropped 3 bases and J dropped 6; count of bases not matched to a gene: 5. CDR3 DNA: TGCAGTGCTAGTACTAGCGGGGGGGCCAGCAATGAGCAGTTCTTC. This translates into CSASTSGGASNEQFF.

This clonotype was detected a few times. For the CDR3, the DNA is TGCGCCAGCAGCTTGGGCGCCGAGGGGGTTGGAGAAAAACTGTTTTTT. Its translation is CASSLGAEGVGEKLFF. This sequence joins TRBV5-1 and TRBJ1-4, with D maybe TRBD1 (6 bases). The CDR3 is 16 residues long. The ends were cut back, 0 bases at V and 8 bases at J, with 17 bases in the middle. In germline, CDR1 is SGHRS, CDR2 YFSETQ.

In this sample, this clonotype turned up a few times. The V call is TRBV12-3 or TRBV12-4, the J call TRBJ1-2, with 12 bases aligning to TRBD1. This CDR3 is 12 amino acids long. Trimming cost V 6 bases and J 11 bases; bases outside gene matches: 4. DNA of the CDR3: TGTGCCAGCAGCCGGGACAGGGGGCGGTACACCTTC. This translates into CASSRDRGRYTF.

This clonotype was counted at least ten times. The J gene is TRBJ1-1, the V gene TRBV6-5, with D possibly being TRBD1 (5 bases). V lost 0 bases and J 10 bases, leaving 9 bases between the germline ends. Germline CDR1 reads MNHEY; CDR2 reads SVGAGI. CDR3 size: 12 residues. The DNA for the CDR3 is TGTGCCAGCAGTTACTCGGCAGGGCCAGCTTTCTTT. This gives the protein CASSYSAGPAFF.

This clonotype has more than one count but fewer than ten. The J gene is TRBJ1-2, the V gene TRBV5-1, with D perhaps matching TRBD1 (5 bases). The ends were cut back, 0 bases at V and 6 bases at J, with 12 bases in the middle. CDR3 length: 14 amino acids. CDR1 is SGHRS, CDR2 YFSETQ, per germline. Written as DNA, the CDR3 is TGCGCCAGCAGCTTGGGTCCGGGGGGAGATGGCTACACCTTC. This codes for CASSLGPGGDGYTF. Drawing the rest from reference TRBV5-1 and TRBJ1-2, the complete variable domain is KAGVTQTPRYLIKTRGQQVTLSCSPISGHRSVSWYQQTPGQGLQFLFEYFSETQRNKGNFPGRFSGRQFSNSRSEMNVSTLELGDSALYLCASSLGPGGDGYTFGSGTRLTVV.

This clonotype was detected a few times. The chain has TRBV7-9 and TRBJ2-3, with 8 bases fitting TRBD1. This CDR3 has 15 residues. Germline V gives CDR1 SEHNR, CDR2 FQNEAQ (reference sequence). V was clipped by 2 bases and J by 2 bases; unmatched bases: 3. The CDR3 nucleotides read TGTGCCAGCAGCTTACAGGGGGCCTCCACAGATACGCAGTATTTT. Translating it yields CASSLQGASTDTQYF.